These 17 T cell receptor beta chains share one sample of origin, sequenced in a study of CD8 T cells in Susac syndrome. An amount of RNA that ranged from roughly 0.45 to 1 ug was reverse transcribed with random hexamers. TCRdb re-analysed the immunoSEQ multiplex PCR reads in MiXCR, keeping a single row per CDR3 protein. The sample records a few hundred thousand distinct CDR3 sequences, around 83% being singletons. Sequenced material: CD8+ T cells from PBMCs. The source is a human donor with multiple sclerosis.

This chain uses TRBV10-3 with TRBJ2-1; 12 nucleotides match TRBD2. The CDR3 totals 21 residues. After removal of 6 bases from V and 6 bases from J, the junction contained 24 bases not matched to a gene. The germline gives CDR1 ENHRY, CDR2 SYGVKD. For the CDR3, the DNA is TGTGCCATCAGCCGTATGACTAGCGGGAGCTCCGGAGGATGGCCGCCCAATGAGCAGTTCTTC. Protein: CAISRMTSGSSGGWPPNEQFF.

The chain has TRBV7-9 and TRBJ1-2; D might be TRBD1 (5 bases). This CDR3 has 13 amino acids. Trimming removed 5 bases from V and 7 bases from J, with 14 bases in between. Germline CDR1 SEHNR, CDR2 FQNEAQ (reference sequence). CDR3 nucleotides: TGTGCCAGCAGCGTCGGGACCCGTAGTGGCTACACCTTC. Translation: CASSVGTRSGYTF.

This chain uses TRBV29-1 with TRBJ2-1, with TRBD2 identical over 9 bases. This CDR3 contains 14 residues. J gave up 2 bases and V 7 bases, and 6 bases lay outside the gene matches. Germline V CDR1 and CDR2: SQVTM, ANQGSEA. CDR3 DNA sequence: TGCAGCGGGCTAGGCGGGAGGGCCTACAATGAGCAGTTCTTC. It translates to CSGLGGRAYNEQFF.

In DNA form, the CDR3 reads TGCGCCAGCAGCCAAGGGGCAGGGGGCGAGGTGACCCAGTACTTC. Its translation is CASSQGAGGEVTQYF. This sequence joins TRBV4-1 and TRBJ2-7, with 8 bases identical to TRBD1. The J call could be wrong; TRBJ2-5 is a better fit for the DNA end. The CDR3 has 15 residues. Germline CDR1 reads MGHRA; CDR2 reads YSYEKL.

The J gene is TRBJ2-7, the V gene TRBV20-1, with no clear D. The germline V gene encodes CDR1 DFQATT and CDR2 SNEGSKA (reference sequence). The ends were cut back, 4 bases at V and 3 bases at J, with 10 bases in the middle. The length of the CDR3 is 12 residues. CDR3 coding DNA: TGCAGTGCTAAGAAGGGTAGCTACGAGCAGTACTTC. Translated, it gives CSAKKGSYEQYF.

V and J are TRBV7-9 and TRBJ1-1; maybe TRBD1 (5 bases). With 5 bases removed from V and 2 bases from J, the gap between germline ends came to 15 bases. From germline, CDR1 is SEHNR and CDR2 FQNEAQ (reference sequence). The CDR3 runs 15 residues. CDR3 sequence reads: CASSNPDRANTEAFF. The CDR3 DNA follows: TGTGCCAGCAGCAACCCCGACAGAGCCAACACTGAAGCTTTCTTT.

This clonotype has only a few counts. The chain links TRBV18 to TRBJ2-7, with 8 bases identical to TRBD2. This CDR3 comprises 14 residues. After removal of 4 bases from V and 4 bases from J, the junction contained 6 bases not matched to a gene. Per germline, CDR1 KGHSH and CDR2 LQKENI. The CDR3 DNA follows: TGTGCCAGCTCACAACCGGGACTAGGTTACGAGCAGTACTTC. It specifies CASSQPGLGYEQYF.

This clonotype has only a few counts. This chain connects TRBV7-9 to TRBJ1-5; possible D gene TRBD1, 6 bases. Trimming cost V 6 bases and J 4 bases, with 13 bases left between them. Per the germline V gene, CDR1 is SEHNR and CDR2 is FQNEAQ (reference sequence). This CDR3 region has 14 residues. CDR3 sequence: CASSSTGSNQPQHF. In DNA, the CDR3 is TGTGCCAGCAGTTCGACAGGCTCTAATCAGCCCCAGCATTTT.

This clonotype was recorded once. The J gene is TRBJ2-2, the V gene TRBV6-2 or TRBV6-3; unclear D gene. Between the trimmed V and J ends, which lost 7 bases and 1 base, there was a span of 7 bases. Germline V lookup: CDR1 MNHEY, CDR2 SVGEGT. The CDR3 contains 13 residues. CDR3 loop: CASTPRNTGELFF. As DNA, the CDR3 is TGTGCCAGCACCCCGAGGAACACCGGGGAGCTGTTTTTT.

The table lists this clonotype with a count of one. The chain links TRBV4-1 to TRBJ1-3; D gene uncertain. CDR1 is MGHRA and CDR2 is YSYEKL in the germline V gene. Deletions cut 0 bases from V and 0 bases from J, with 12 bases between. The CDR3 is made up of 17 amino acids. CDR3 sequence reads: CASSQDEGDPSGNTIYF. DNA of the CDR3: TGCGCCAGCAGCCAAGACGAGGGAGACCCCTCTGGAAACACCATATATTTT.

The chain has TRBV7-9 and TRBJ2-1; 8 bases are a match to TRBD2. CDR1 is SEHNR, CDR2 FQNEAQ, per germline (reference sequence). CDR3 length: 12 residues. The J segment lost 10 bases and the V segment lost 5 bases, leaving 4 bases of the junction unmatched. The CDR3 sequence is CASSIRTSEQFF. The CDR3 DNA follows: TGTGCCAGCAGCATAAGGACTAGCGAGCAGTTCTTC. Full variable domain (remainder filled in from reference TRBV7-9 and TRBJ2-1): DTGVSQNPRHKITKRGQNVTFRCDPISEHNRLYWYRQTLGQGPEFLTYFQNEAQLEKSRLLSDRFSAERPKGSFSTLEIQRTEQGDSAMYLCASSIRTSEQFFGPGTRLTVL.

The chain has TRBV12-3 or TRBV12-4 and TRBJ1-1; D ambiguous. CDR3 size: 17 residues. Trimming stripped 3 bases from V and 4 bases from J, with 21 bases between. The CDR3 here is CASSFIPGRVVGTEAFF. In DNA form, the CDR3 reads TGTGCCAGCAGTTTTATTCCTGGGCGGGTTGTAGGCACTGAAGCTTTCTTT.

The chain employs TRBV27 and TRBJ2-7; possible D gene TRBD2, 5 bases. The CDR3 totals 15 residues. Deletions cut 2 bases from V and 4 bases from J, with 15 bases between. Germline V lookup: CDR1 MNHEY, CDR2 SMNVEV (reference sequence). This chain's CDR3 is CASSLGRMGVYEQYF. CDR3 DNA: TGTGCCAGCAGTTTAGGTAGAATGGGAGTATACGAGCAGTACTTC.

This rearrangement joins TRBV5-1 to TRBJ2-7; 10 nucleotides agree with TRBD2. The CDR3 contains 16 residues. The V segment lost 0 bases and the J segment 5 bases; nucleotides outside the gene matches: 8. Germline values: CDR1 SGHRS, CDR2 YFSETQ. The CDR3 bases are TGCGCCAGCAGCTTGGCCCAGCGGGAGGGCAAAAACGAGCAGTACTTC. This encodes CASSLAQREGKNEQYF. Complete variable domain (other parts from reference TRBV5-1 and TRBJ2-7): KAGVTQTPRYLIKTRGQQVTLSCSPISGHRSVSWYQQTPGQGLQFLFEYFSETQRNKGNFPGRFSGRQFSNSRSEMNVSTLELGDSALYLCASSLAQREGKNEQYFGPGTRLTVT.

The rearrangement joins TRBV7-9 to TRBJ2-5, with TRBD2 identical over 8 bases. CDR3 length: 14 residues. V trimming: 3 bases; J trimming: 0 bases; junction bases outside the gene matches: 0. Germline CDR1 reads SEHNR; CDR2 reads FQNEAQ (reference sequence). The CDR3 coding sequence is TGTGCCAGCAGCTTTAGCGGGGACCAAGAGACCCAGTACTTC. Translated, it gives CASSFSGDQETQYF.

The CDR3 DNA reads TGTGCCTGGAGTGTAGGGACAGGGGAAGCTTTCTTT. It encodes CAWSVGTGEAFF. The V call is TRBV30, the J call TRBJ1-1; 9 positions match TRBD1. The J segment lost 8 bases and the V segment lost 0 bases, leaving 1 base of the junction unmatched. The CDR3 contains 12 residues. Per the germline V gene, CDR1 is GTSNPN and CDR2 is SVGIG (reference sequence).

This rearrangement joins TRBV19 to TRBJ1-5; D gene uncertain. Germline values: CDR1 LNHDA, CDR2 SQIVND (reference sequence). This CDR3 has 17 residues. Trimming took 3 bases from V and 2 from J, leaving 17 bases between them. CDR3 protein: CASSIKPARRRNQPQHF. The CDR3 nucleotides are TGTGCCAGTAGTATCAAGCCGGCCAGGCGGCGCAATCAGCCCCAGCATTTT.